A single T cell receptor beta chain is shown here with its context. The sample is drawn from a study of blood T cell repertoires in COVID-19. Data came from immunoSEQ multiplex PCR; TCRdb stores just in-frame clones and leaves some out. The sample gives hundreds of thousands of clones, 75% to 90% of which show up once; 0.2% to 0.3% is in the top ten. The CDR3 has 17 amino acids. The V gene end was trimmed by 5 bases and the J gene end by 0 bases; junction bases not matched to a gene: 4. Per germline, CDR1 LNHDA and CDR2 SQIVND (reference sequence). The sequence was obtained from a woman between 18 and 29 years old with acute or convalescent COVID-19. This sequence joins TRBV19 and TRBJ2-6; TRBD1 aligns across 10 bases. Sequencing input: peripheral blood. The CDR3: CASSFGTGDSGANVLTF. The DNA for the CDR3 is TGTGCCAGTAGTTTTGGGACAGGGGACTCTGGGGCCAACGTCCTGACTTTC. The full variable domain, rest sourced from reference TRBV19 and TRBJ2-6, is DGGITQSPKYLFRKEGQNVTLSCEQNLNHDAMYWYRQDPGQGLRLIYYSQIVNDFQKGDIAEGYSVSREKKESFPLTVTSAQKNPTAFYLCASSFGTGDSGANVLTFGAGSRLTVL.